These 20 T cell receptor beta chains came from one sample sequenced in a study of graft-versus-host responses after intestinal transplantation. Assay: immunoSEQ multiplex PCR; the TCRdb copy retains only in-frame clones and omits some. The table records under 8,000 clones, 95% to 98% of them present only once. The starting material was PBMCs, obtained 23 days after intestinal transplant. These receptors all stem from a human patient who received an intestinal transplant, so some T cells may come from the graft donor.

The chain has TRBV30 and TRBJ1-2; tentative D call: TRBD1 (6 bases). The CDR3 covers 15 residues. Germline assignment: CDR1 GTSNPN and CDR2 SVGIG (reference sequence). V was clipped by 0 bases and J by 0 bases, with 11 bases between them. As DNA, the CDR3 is TGTGCCTGGAGTGTACAAAGGGGGGCTAACTATGGCTACACCTTC. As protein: CAWSVQRGANYGYTF. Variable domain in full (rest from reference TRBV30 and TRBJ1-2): SQTIHQWPATLVQPVGSPLSLECTVEGTSNPNLYWYRQAAGRGLQLLFYSVGIGQISSEVPQNLSASRPQDRQFILSSKKLLLSDSGFYLCAWSVQRGANYGYTFGSGTRLTVV.

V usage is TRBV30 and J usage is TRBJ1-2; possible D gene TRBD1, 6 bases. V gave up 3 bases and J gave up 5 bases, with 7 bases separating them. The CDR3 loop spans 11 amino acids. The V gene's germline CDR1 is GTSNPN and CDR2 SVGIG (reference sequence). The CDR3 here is CAWRRGYGYTF. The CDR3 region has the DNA TGTGCCTGGAGAAGGGGGTATGGCTACACCTTC.

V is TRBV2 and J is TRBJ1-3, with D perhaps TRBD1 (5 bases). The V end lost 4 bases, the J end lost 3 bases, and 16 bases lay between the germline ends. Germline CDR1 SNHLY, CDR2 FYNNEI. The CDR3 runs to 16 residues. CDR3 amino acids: CASSAGRVLRGNTIYF. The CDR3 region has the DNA TGTGCCAGCAGTGCGGGCAGGGTACTTCGTGGAAACACCATATATTTT.

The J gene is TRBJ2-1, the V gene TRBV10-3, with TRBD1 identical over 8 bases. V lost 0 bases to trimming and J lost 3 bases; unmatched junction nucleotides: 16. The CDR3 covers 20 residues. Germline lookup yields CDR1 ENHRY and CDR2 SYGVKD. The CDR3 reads CAISESPLKNQGAYYNEQFF. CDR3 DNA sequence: TGTGCCATCAGTGAGTCACCGCTCAAAAATCAGGGGGCGTACTACAATGAGCAGTTCTTC.

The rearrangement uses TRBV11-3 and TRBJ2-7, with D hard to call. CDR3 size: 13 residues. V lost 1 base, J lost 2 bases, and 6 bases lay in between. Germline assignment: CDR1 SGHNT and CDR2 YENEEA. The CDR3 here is CASSLGLTYEQYF. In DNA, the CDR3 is TGTGCCAGCAGCTTAGGACTGACCTACGAGCAGTACTTC.

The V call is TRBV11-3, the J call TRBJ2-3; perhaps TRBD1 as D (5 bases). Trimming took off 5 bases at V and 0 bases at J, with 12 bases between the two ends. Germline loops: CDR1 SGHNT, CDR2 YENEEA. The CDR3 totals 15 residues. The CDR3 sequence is CASSRGASSTDTQYF. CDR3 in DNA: TGTGCCAGCAGCAGGGGCGCGAGCAGCACAGATACGCAGTATTTT.

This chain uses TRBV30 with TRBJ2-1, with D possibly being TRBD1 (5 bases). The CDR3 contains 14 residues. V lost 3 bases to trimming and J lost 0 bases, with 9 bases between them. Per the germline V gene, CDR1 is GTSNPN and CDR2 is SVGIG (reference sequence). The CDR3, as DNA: TGTGCCTGGAGCCACAGGAGCTCCTACAATGAGCAGTTCTTC. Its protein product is CAWSHRSSYNEQFF.

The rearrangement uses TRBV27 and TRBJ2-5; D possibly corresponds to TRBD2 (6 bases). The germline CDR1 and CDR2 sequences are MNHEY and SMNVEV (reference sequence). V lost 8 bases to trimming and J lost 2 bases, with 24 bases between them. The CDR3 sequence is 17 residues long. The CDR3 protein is CASPGRDALLLQETQYF. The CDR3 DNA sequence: TGTGCCAGCCCCGGGCGGGACGCCTTACTTTTACAAGAGACCCAGTACTTC.

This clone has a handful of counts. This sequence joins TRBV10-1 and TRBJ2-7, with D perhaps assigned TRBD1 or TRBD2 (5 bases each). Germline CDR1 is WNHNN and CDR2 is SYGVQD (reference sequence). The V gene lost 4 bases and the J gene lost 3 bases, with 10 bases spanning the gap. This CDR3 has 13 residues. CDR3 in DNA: TGCGCCAGCAGTGTTGGGGGAGACTACGAGCAGTACTTC. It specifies CASSVGGDYEQYF.

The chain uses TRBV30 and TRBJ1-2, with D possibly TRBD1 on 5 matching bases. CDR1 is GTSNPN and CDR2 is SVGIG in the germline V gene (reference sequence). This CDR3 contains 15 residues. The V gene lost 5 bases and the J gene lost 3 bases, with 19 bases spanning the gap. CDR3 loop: CAWWTARMGDYGYTF. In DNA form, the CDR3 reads TGTGCCTGGTGGACGGCGAGGATGGGGGACTATGGCTACACCTTC.

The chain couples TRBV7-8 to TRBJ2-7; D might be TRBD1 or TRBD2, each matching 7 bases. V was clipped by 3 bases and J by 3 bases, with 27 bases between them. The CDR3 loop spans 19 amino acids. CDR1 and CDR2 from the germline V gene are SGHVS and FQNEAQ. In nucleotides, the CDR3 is TGTGCCAGCAGCTTCCAGGGGGGGCTATCTTGGCCAAACCACTACGAGCAGTACTTC. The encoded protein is CASSFQGGLSWPNHYEQYF.

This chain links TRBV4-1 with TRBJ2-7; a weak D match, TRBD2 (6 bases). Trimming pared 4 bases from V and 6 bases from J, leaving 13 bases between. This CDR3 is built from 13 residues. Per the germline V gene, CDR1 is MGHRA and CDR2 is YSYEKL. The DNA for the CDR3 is TGCGCCAGCAGCCTGGGGACTTACGGCGAGCAGTACTTC. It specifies CASSLGTYGEQYF.

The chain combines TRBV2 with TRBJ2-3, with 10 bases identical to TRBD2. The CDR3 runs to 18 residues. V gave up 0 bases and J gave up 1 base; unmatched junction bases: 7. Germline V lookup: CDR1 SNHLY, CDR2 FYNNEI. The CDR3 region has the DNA TGTGCCAGCAGTGAAGCGAACAGCGGGAGGGCCGGCACAGATACGCAGTATTTT. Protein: CASSEANSGRAGTDTQYF. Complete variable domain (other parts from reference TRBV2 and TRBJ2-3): EPEVTQTPSHQVTQMGQEVILRCVPISNHLYFYWYRQILGQKVEFLVSFYNNEISEKSEIFDDQFSVERPDGSNFTLKIRSTKLEDSAMYFCASSEANSGRAGTDTQYFGPGTRLTVL.

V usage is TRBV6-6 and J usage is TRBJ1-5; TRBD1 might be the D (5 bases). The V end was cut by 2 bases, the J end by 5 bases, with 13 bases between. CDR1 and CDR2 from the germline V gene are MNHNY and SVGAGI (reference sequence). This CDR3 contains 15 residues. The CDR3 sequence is CASSYRQGPDQPQHF. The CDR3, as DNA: TGTGCCAGCAGTTACCGGCAGGGCCCTGATCAGCCCCAGCATTTT.

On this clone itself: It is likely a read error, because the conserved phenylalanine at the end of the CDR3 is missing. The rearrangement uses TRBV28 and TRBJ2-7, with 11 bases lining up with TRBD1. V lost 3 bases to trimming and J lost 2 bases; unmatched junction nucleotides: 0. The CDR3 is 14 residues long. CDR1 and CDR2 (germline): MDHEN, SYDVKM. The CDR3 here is CASSLDRGPYEQYL. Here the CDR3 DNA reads TGTGCCAGCAGTTTGGACAGGGGGCCCTACGAGCAGTACCTC.

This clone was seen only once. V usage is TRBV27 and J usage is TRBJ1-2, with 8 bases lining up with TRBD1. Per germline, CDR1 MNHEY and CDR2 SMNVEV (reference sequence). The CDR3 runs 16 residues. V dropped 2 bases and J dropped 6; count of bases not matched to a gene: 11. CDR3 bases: TGTGCCAGCAGTTTAGCGGGGGGTCGGACAGGGAATGGCTACACCTTC. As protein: CASSLAGGRTGNGYTF.

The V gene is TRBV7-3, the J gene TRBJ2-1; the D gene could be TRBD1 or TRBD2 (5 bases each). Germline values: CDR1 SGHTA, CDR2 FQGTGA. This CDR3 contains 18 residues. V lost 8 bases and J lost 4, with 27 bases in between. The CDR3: CASSPTRGGPYGYNEQFF. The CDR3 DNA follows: TGTGCCAGCTCCCCGACCCGGGGCGGCCCCTATGGTTACAATGAGCAGTTCTTC.

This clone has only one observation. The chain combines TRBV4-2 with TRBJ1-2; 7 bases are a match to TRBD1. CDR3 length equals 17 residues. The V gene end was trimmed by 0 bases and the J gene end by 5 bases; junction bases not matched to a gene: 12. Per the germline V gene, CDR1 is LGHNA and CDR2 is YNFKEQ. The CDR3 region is CASSQDRGTAVDYGYTF. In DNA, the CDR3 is TGTGCCAGCAGCCAAGATAGGGGGACAGCGGTTGATTATGGCTACACCTTC.

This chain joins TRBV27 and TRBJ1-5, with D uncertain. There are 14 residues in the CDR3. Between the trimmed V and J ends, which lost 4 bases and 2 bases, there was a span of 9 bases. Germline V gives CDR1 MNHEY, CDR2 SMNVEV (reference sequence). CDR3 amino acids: CASSYRNGNQPQHF. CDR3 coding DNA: TGTGCCAGCAGTTACAGAAACGGCAATCAGCCCCAGCATTTT.

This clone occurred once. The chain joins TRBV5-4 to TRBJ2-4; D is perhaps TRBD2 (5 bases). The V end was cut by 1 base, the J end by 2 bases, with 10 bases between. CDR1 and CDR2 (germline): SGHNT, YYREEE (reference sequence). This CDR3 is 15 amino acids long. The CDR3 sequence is CASSLFGESKNIQYF. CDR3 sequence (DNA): TGTGCCAGCAGCTTGTTCGGGGAATCCAAAAACATTCAGTACTTC.